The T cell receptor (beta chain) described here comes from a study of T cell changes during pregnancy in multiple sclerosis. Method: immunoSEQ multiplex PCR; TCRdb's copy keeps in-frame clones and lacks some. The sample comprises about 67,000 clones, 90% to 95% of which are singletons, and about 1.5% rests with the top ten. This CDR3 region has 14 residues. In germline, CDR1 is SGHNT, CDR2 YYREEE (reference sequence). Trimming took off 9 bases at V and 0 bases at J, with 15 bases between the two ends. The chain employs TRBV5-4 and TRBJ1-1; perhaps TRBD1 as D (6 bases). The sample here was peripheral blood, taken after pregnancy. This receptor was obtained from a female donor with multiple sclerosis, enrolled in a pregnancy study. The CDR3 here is CATIQGGVNTEAFF. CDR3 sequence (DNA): TGTGCCACGATACAGGGAGGGGTGAACACTGAAGCTTTCTTT.